These 5 T cell receptor beta chains originate from one sample sequenced in a study of blood T cell repertoires in COVID-19. Sequenced by immunoSEQ multiplex PCR; TCRdb stores in-frame clones only, minus some. Among about 150,000 clones listed, approximately 85% were seen once. Input material: peripheral blood. Every receptor here comes from a man in his sixties with COVID-19, enrolled during active disease.

V and J are TRBV12-5 and TRBJ1-4; 10 bases are a match to TRBD1. The CDR3 is 14 residues long. Per the germline V gene, CDR1 is LGHNT and CDR2 is FRNRAP. Trimming removed 6 bases from V and 6 bases from J; junction bases left unmatched: 4. The CDR3 DNA reads TGTGCTAGTGGCAAGGGGACAGGGGATGAAAAACTGTTTTTT. Translating gives CASGKGTGDEKLFF.

The chain is built from TRBV4-2 and TRBJ2-5; 10 bases agree with TRBD2. V lost 3 bases to trimming and J lost 1 base; unmatched junction nucleotides: 8. Germline V gene sequence: CDR1 LGHNA, CDR2 YNFKEQ. The CDR3 consists of 17 residues. This CDR3 is CASSHGLAGALQETQYF. CDR3 nucleotide sequence: TGTGCCAGCAGCCACGGGCTAGCGGGGGCCCTCCAAGAGACCCAGTACTTC.

The V and J genes are TRBV4-3 and TRBJ1-3, with a possible D match to TRBD1 (5 bases). The V and J ends lost 1 base and 2 bases respectively, with 15 bases between them. The CDR3 has 17 amino acids. Germline V gene lookup returns CDR1 LGHNA and CDR2 YSLEER. The CDR3 here is CASSQVGDPGAGNTIYF. In DNA form, the CDR3 reads TGCGCCAGCAGCCAAGTAGGGGACCCGGGGGCTGGAAACACCATATATTTT.

This sequence joins TRBV7-2 and TRBJ2-3, with no clear D. The germline gives CDR1 SGHTA, CDR2 FQGNSA. V shed 3 bases and J shed 4 bases, with 5 bases lying between them. The CDR3 runs 12 residues. The CDR3, as DNA: TGTGCCAGCAGCTTTATATCAGATACGCAGTATTTT. It translates to CASSFISDTQYF.

The chain couples TRBV19 to TRBJ1-5; D gene uncertain. Germline V gene lookup returns CDR1 LNHDA and CDR2 SQIVND (reference sequence). Trimming left V 2 bases short and J 3 bases short, with 11 bases between. The length of the CDR3 is 15 residues. The CDR3 protein is CASSISGLDNQPQHF. Written as DNA, the CDR3 is TGTGCCAGTAGTATAAGTGGGCTTGACAATCAGCCCCAGCATTTT.